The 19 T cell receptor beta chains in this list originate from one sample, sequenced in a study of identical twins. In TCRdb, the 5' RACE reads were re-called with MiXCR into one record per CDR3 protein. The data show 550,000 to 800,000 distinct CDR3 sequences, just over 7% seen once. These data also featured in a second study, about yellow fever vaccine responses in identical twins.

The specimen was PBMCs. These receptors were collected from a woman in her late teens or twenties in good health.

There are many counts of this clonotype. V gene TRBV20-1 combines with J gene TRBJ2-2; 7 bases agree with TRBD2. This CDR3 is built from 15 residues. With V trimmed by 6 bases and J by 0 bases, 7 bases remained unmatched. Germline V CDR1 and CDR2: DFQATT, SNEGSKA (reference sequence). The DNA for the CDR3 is TGCAGTGCCCCGGAGGGAGGGACGAACACCGGGGAGCTGTTTTTT. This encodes CSAPEGGTNTGELFF.

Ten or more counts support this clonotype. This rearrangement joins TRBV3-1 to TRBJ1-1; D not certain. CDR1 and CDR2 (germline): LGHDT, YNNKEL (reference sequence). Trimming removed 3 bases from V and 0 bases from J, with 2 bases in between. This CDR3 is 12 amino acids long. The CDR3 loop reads CASSQVNTEAFF. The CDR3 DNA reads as TGTGCCAGCAGCCAGGTGAACACTGAAGCTTTCTTT.

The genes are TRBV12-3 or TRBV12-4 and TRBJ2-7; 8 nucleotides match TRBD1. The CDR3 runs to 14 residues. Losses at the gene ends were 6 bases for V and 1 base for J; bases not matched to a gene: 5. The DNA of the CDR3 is TGTGCCAGCAGGAGGGGACAGGAGTCCTACGAGCAGTACTTC. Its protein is CASRRGQESYEQYF.

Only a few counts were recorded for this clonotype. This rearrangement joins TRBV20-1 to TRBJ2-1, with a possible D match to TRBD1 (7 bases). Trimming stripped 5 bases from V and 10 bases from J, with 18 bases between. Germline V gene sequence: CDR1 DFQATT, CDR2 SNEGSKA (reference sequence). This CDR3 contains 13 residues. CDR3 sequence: CSAFYRGLAEQFF. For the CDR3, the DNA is TGCAGTGCTTTTTATAGGGGGCTAGCGGAGCAGTTCTTC.

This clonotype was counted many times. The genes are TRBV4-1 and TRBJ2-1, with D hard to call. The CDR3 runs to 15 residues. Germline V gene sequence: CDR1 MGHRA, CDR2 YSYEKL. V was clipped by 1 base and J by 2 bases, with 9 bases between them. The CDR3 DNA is TGCGCCAGCAGCCAAGGTTACGGACCCTACAATGAGCAGTTCTTC. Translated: CASSQGYGPYNEQFF.

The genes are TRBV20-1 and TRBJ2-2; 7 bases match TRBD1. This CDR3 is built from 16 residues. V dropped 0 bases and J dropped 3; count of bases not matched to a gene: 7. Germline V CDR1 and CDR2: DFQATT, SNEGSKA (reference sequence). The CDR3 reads CSARERVTGDTGELFF. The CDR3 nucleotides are TGCAGTGCTAGAGAGCGGGTAACAGGGGACACCGGGGAGCTGTTTTTT.

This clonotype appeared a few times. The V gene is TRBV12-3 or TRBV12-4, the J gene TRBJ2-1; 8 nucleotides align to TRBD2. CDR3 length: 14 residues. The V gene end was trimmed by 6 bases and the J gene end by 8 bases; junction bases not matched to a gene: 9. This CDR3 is CASSRGGGTDEQFF. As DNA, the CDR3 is TGTGCCAGCAGCCGGGGGGGGGGAACGGATGAGCAGTTCTTC.

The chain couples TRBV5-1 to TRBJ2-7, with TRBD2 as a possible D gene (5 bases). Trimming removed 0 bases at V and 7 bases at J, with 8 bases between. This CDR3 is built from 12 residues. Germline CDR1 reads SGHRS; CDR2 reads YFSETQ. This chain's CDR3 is CASSLDRGEQYV. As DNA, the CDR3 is TGCGCCAGCAGCTTGGACCGGGGTGAGCAGTACGTC.

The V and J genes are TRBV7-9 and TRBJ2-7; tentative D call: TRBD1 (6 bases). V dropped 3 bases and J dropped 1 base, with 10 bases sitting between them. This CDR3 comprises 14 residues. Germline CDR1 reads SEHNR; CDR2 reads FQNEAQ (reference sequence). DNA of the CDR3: TGTGCCAGCAGCTTCGACAGGAGTTCCTACGAGCAGTACGTC. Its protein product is CASSFDRSSYEQYV.

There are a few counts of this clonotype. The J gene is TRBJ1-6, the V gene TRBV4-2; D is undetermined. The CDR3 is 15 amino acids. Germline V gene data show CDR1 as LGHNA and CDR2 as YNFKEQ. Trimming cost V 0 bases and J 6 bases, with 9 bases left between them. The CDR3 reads CASSQDLRPNSPLHF. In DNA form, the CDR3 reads TGTGCCAGCAGCCAAGATCTGAGACCTAATTCACCCCTCCACTTT.

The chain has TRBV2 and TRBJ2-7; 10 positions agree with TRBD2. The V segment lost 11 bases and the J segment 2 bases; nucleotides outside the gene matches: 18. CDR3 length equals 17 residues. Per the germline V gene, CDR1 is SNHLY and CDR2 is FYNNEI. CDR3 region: CAFGSGVGLAETYEQYF. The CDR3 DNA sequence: TGTGCCTTCGGATCGGGAGTAGGACTAGCGGAAACCTACGAGCAGTACTTC. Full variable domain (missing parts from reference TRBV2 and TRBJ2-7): EPEVTQTPSHQVTQMGQEVILRCVPISNHLYFYWYRQILGQKVEFLVSFYNNEISEKSEIFDDQFSVERPDGSNFTLKIRSTKLEDSAMYFCAFGSGVGLAETYEQYFGPGTRLTVT.

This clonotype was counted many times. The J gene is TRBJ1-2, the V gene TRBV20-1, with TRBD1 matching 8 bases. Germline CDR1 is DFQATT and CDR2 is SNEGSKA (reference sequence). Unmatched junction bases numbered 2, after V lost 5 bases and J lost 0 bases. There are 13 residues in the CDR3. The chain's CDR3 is CSAGQGANYGYTF. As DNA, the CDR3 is TGCAGTGCTGGACAGGGAGCTAACTATGGCTACACCTTC.

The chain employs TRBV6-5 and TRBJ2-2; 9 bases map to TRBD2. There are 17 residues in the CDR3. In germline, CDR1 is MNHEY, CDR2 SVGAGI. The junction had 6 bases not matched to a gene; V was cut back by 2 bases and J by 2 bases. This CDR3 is CASSYGIAGANTGELFF. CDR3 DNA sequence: TGTGCCAGCAGTTACGGGATAGCGGGGGCAAACACCGGGGAGCTGTTTTTT.

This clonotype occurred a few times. The CDR3 DNA is TGTGCCAGCAGCCACAGCGGGACTAGCAAGGAAGATACGCAGTATTTT. Translation gives CASSHSGTSKEDTQYF. The chain employs TRBV3-1 and TRBJ2-3, with TRBD2 matching 9 bases. Per the germline V gene, CDR1 is LGHDT and CDR2 is YNNKEL (reference sequence). The junction had 9 bases not matched to a gene; V was cut back by 3 bases and J by 5 bases. CDR3 length: 16 residues.

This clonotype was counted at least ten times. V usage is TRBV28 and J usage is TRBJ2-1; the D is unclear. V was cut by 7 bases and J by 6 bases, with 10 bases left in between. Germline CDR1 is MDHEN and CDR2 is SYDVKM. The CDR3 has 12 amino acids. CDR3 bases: TGTGCCAGCACCATAAATAGCAATGAGCAGTTCTTC. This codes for CASTINSNEQFF.

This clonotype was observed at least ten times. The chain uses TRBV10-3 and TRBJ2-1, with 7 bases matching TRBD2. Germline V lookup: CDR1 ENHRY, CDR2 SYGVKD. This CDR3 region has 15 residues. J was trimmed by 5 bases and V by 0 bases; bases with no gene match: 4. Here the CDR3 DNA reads TGTGCCATCAGTGAGTCGGGACTACTCGACAATGAGCAGTTCTTC. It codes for CAISESGLLDNEQFF.

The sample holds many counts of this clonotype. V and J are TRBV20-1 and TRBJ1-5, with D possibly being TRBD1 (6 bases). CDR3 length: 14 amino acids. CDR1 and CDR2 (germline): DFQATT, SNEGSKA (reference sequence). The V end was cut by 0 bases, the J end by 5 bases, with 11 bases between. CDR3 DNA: TGCAGTGCTAGAGAGCCGGCAGGGGATCAGCCCCAGCATTTT. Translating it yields CSAREPAGDQPQHF.

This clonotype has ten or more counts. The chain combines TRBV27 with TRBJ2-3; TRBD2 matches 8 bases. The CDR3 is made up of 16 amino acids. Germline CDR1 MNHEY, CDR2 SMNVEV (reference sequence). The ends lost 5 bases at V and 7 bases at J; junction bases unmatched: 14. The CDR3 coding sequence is TGTGCCAGCAGTGGACTTAGCCGGGGGGGCAGGAATACGCAGTATTTT. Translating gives CASSGLSRGGRNTQYF.

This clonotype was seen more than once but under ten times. The CDR3 region has the DNA TGTGCCATCAGTGAGCGACCCACAGGGAAGACCTACGAGCAGTACTTC. It is translated as CAISERPTGKTYEQYF. The chain uses TRBV10-3 and TRBJ2-7; D may be TRBD1 (6 bases). Germline assignment: CDR1 ENHRY and CDR2 SYGVKD. This CDR3 spans 16 amino acids. V was clipped by 2 bases and J by 2 bases, with 16 bases between them.